What follows describes a single T cell receptor (beta chain). The data were taken from a study of cytomegalovirus exposure and HLA in healthy donors. The germline V and J ends were trimmed by 6 bases and 3 bases, with 11 bases remaining between them. The CDR3 length is 13 residues. CDR1 and CDR2 (germline): WNHNN, SYGVQD (reference sequence). The PCR used 60 Vbeta and 13 Jbeta primers. The repertoire was sequenced with immunoSEQ multiplex PCR; TCRdb's copy has only in-frame clones and lacks some. The record lists about 170,000 clones, of which the ten most abundant hold about 0.8%. This TCR derives from a young woman in good health and CMV-seropositive. Source material: PBMCs. The V gene is TRBV10-1, the J gene TRBJ1-1, with no clear D. The chain's CDR3 is CASRDGRDTEAFF. CDR3 nucleotide sequence: TGCGCCAGCAGGGATGGGCGAGACACTGAAGCTTTCTTT.